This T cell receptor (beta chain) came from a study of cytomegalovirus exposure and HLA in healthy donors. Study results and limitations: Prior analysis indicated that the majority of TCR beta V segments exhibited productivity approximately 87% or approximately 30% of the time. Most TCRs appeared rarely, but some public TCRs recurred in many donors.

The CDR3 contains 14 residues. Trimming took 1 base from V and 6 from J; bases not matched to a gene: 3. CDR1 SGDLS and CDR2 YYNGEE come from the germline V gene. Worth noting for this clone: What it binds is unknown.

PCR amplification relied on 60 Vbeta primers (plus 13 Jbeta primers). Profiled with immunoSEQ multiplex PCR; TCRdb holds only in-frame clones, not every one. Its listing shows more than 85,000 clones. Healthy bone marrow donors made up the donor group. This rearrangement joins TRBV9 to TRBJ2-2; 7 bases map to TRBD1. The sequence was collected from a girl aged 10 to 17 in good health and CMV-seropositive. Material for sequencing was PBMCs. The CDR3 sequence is CASSVKGAAGELFF. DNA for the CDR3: TGTGCCAGCAGCGTAAAGGGGGCCGCCGGGGAGCTGTTTTTT.